This T cell receptor (beta chain) was sequenced during a study of blood T cell repertoires in COVID-19. Study summary: T cells, B-cell-depleted T cells, or PBMCs supplied cDNA or gDNA.

In the study's own analysis: From reference gene primer amplification, estimates of nucleated cell counts were derived. Only in-frame clones appear in the TCRdb table, and some are missing; sequencing was by immunoSEQ multiplex PCR. From that table come the V and J calls and clone size; the DNA was used to work out D and trimming. The data hold about half a million clones, with 88% observed a single time. This CDR3 comprises 14 residues. Between the trimmed V and J ends, which lost 0 bases and 3 bases, there was a span of 9 bases. CDR1 MNHEY and CDR2 SVGAGI come from the germline V gene. Self-reported history from a screening survey and questionnaire set each donor's cohort. What the recovered Cohort 3 donors had was two negative PCRs, clearance, or symptom resolution.

The TCR sequence derives from an older woman who had recovered from COVID-19. The material sequenced was PBMCs or T cells enriched from blood (not recorded which). The rearrangement uses TRBV6-5 and TRBJ2-7; D possibly corresponds to TRBD2 (5 bases). The CDR3 sequence is CASSYSPAGYEQYF. CDR3 sequence (DNA): TGTGCCAGCAGTTACTCCCCGGCGGGCTACGAGCAGTACTTC.